Listed here are 14 T cell receptor beta chains from one sample, sequenced in a study of T cells in Graves' hyperthyroidism and ophthalmopathy. The TCR beta CDR3 regions underwent amplification using RNA transcripts as the source. The study used the HTBI primer set for a first-round RT-PCR of the TCR CDR3. A single record per CDR3 protein comes from TCRdb applying MiXCR to the multiplex PCR reads. The data show hundreds of thousands of distinct CDR3 sequences, with roughly 19% seen just once and about two fifths held by the top ten. The sequenced sample was blood. Every receptor here comes from a man over 45 with Graves' ophthalmopathy.

The chain is built from TRBV2 and TRBJ1-4; D gene uncertain. Trimming took 6 bases from V and 7 from J, leaving 15 bases between them. Germline CDR1 is SNHLY and CDR2 is FYNNEI. The CDR3 totals 14 residues. The CDR3 nucleotides are TGTGCCAGCAGCGTACAGACGGGAGGTGAAAAACTGTTTTTT. It yields the protein CASSVQTGGEKLFF.

This clonotype was picked up many times. The gene calls are TRBV2 and TRBJ2-1; 11 nucleotides align to TRBD1. CDR1 and CDR2 (germline): SNHLY, FYNNEI. V was clipped by 7 bases and J by 1 base; unmatched bases: 3. There are 15 residues in the CDR3. Written as DNA, the CDR3 is TGTGCCAGCAACCGGGACAGGGGGTCCTACAATGAGCAGTTCTTC. It codes for CASNRDRGSYNEQFF. Supplemented by reference TRBV2 and TRBJ2-1, the full variable domain reads EPEVTQTPSHQVTQMGQEVILRCVPISNHLYFYWYRQILGQKVEFLVSFYNNEISEKSEIFDDQFSVERPDGSNFTLKIRSTKLEDSAMYFCASNRDRGSYNEQFFGPGTRLTVL.

This clonotype was detected many times. V is TRBV25-1 and J is TRBJ1-2; D remains ambiguous. Germline values: CDR1 MGHDK, CDR2 SYGVNS. V was pared by 2 bases and J by 4 bases, with 8 bases between. The CDR3 spans 13 residues. This chain's CDR3 is CASSEVQFYGYTF. Here the CDR3 DNA reads TGTGCCAGCAGTGAAGTTCAGTTCTATGGCTACACCTTC.

This clonotype was seen repeatedly, ten times or more. V usage is TRBV3-1 and J usage is TRBJ2-1; unclear D gene. The CDR3 runs to 13 residues. The germline CDR1 and CDR2 sequences are LGHDT and YNNKEL (reference sequence). V was clipped by 0 bases and J by 9 bases, with 9 bases between them. The CDR3 spells CASSQDPDGEQFF. DNA for the CDR3: TGTGCCAGCAGCCAAGATCCGGACGGTGAGCAGTTCTTC.

This clonotype was detected a few times. The V gene is TRBV6-2 or TRBV6-3, the J gene TRBJ1-2, with TRBD1 identical over 7 bases. From germline, CDR1 is MNHEY and CDR2 SVGEGT. Trimming at V came to 8 bases and at J to 7 bases, leaving 7 bases not matched to a gene. This CDR3 is built from 12 residues. CDR3 in DNA: TGTGCCAGCGAAACAGGGGAGAGTGGCTACACCTTC. Protein product: CASETGESGYTF.

This clonotype was counted many times. This chain connects TRBV6-2 or TRBV6-3 to TRBJ1-4; 7 bases line up with TRBD1. Germline CDR1 MNHEY, CDR2 SVGEGT. V lost 8 bases to trimming and J lost 5 bases; unmatched junction nucleotides: 17. The CDR3 has 17 amino acids. The CDR3 bases are TGTGCCAGCCGGTTCGACAGGGACACATACCGGAATGAAAAACTGTTTTTT. The encoded protein is CASRFDRDTYRNEKLFF.

The V gene is TRBV28, the J gene TRBJ2-7; 10 bases align to TRBD2. Germline CDR1 MDHEN, CDR2 SYDVKM. Unmatched junction bases numbered 6, after V lost 5 bases and J lost 2 bases. This CDR3 is built from 15 residues. The CDR3 nucleotides read TGTGCCAGCAGTCCCGGACTAGCGGTCGCCTACGAGCAGTACTTC. Translating it yields CASSPGLAVAYEQYF.

This clonotype was observed many times. The gene calls are TRBV20-1 and TRBJ1-2; a possible D gene is TRBD1 (5 bases). Germline V gene lookup returns CDR1 DFQATT and CDR2 SNEGSKA (reference sequence). The CDR3 is made up of 11 amino acids. The CDR3 protein is CRGGMSPGYTF. The CDR3 bases are TGCAGGGGGGGGATGAGTCCCGGCTACACCTTC.

This clonotype has only a few counts. This sequence joins TRBV6-1 and TRBJ2-3, with TRBD1 matching 7 bases. This CDR3 has 14 residues. Germline lookup yields CDR1 MNHNS and CDR2 SASEGT. The J segment lost 4 bases and the V segment lost 5 bases, leaving 6 bases of the junction unmatched. The CDR3 DNA follows: TGTGCCAGCAGTCCGACAGGGTTAGCAGATACGCAGTATTTT. As protein: CASSPTGLADTQYF.

This clonotype was counted at least ten times. This chain links TRBV2 with TRBJ2-1; 7 bases line up with TRBD2. The CDR3 covers 14 residues. With 11 bases clipped from V and 5 bases from J, the junction kept 12 bases outside the gene matches. The germline V gene encodes CDR1 SNHLY and CDR2 FYNNEI. The CDR3 sequence is CACGGLASNNEQFF. The CDR3 DNA reads TGTGCCTGCGGGGGACTGGCTTCGAACAATGAGCAGTTCTTC.

V is TRBV11-2 and J is TRBJ2-5; 7 positions match TRBD1. Per germline, CDR1 SGHAT and CDR2 FQNNGV. With 3 bases clipped from V and 5 bases from J, the junction kept 9 bases outside the gene matches. This CDR3 spans 15 amino acids. The CDR3 bases are TGTGCCAGCAGCTTGGGCAAGGGGGCTCTGGAGACCCAGTACTTC. This sequence encodes CASSLGKGALETQYF.

The chain's CDR3 is CASSQAGDDAEAFF. The CDR3 DNA follows: TGTGCCAGCAGCCAAGCGGGGGATGACGCTGAAGCTTTCTTT. The V and J genes are TRBV4-2 and TRBJ1-1; tentatively, D is TRBD1 (5 bases). From germline, CDR1 is LGHNA and CDR2 YNFKEQ. The ends were cut back, 1 base at V and 6 bases at J, with 12 bases in the middle. This CDR3 is built from 14 residues.

Many counts were recorded for this clonotype. The chain couples TRBV5-5 to TRBJ2-7; TRBD2 agrees at 11 bases. Trimming took 4 bases from V and 2 from J; bases not matched to a gene: 5. The CDR3 extends over 15 amino acids. Germline assignment: CDR1 SGHKS and CDR2 YYEKEE (reference sequence). In nucleotides, the CDR3 is TGTGCCAGCAGCACCGGACTAGCGGGTACCTACGAGCAGTACTTC. This codes for CASSTGLAGTYEQYF. The whole variable domain, remainder taken from reference TRBV5-5 and TRBJ2-7, is DAGVTQSPTHLIKTRGQQVTLRCSPISGHKSVSWYQQVLGQGPQFIFQYYEKEERGRGNFPDRFSARQFPNYSSELNVNALLLGDSALYLCASSTGLAGTYEQYFGPGTRLTVT.

The chain recombines TRBV28 with TRBJ2-7, with 8 bases identical to TRBD2. CDR3 size: 15 residues. From germline, CDR1 is MDHEN and CDR2 SYDVKM. The V and J ends lost 5 bases and 1 base, in that order; junction bases with no gene match: 7. CDR3 residues: CASSEGGRSSYEQYF. In DNA form, the CDR3 reads TGTGCCAGCAGTGAGGGCGGGAGGTCGTCCTACGAGCAGTACTTC.